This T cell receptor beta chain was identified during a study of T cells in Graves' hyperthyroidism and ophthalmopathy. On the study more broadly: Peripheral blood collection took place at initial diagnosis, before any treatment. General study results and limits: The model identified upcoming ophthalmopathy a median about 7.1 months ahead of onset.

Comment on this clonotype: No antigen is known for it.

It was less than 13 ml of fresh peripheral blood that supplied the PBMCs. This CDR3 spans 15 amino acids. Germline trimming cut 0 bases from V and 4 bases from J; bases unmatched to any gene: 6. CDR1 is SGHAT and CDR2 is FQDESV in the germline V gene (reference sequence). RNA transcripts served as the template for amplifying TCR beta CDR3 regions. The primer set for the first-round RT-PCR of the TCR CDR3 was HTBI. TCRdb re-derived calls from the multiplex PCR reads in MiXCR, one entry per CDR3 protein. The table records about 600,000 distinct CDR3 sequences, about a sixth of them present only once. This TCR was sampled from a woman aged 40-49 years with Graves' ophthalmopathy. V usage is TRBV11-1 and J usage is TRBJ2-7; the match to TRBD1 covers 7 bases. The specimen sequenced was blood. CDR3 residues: CASSLAGTALYEQYF. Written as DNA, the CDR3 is TGTGCCAGCAGCTTAGCCGGGACAGCGCTTTACGAGCAGTACTTC.